The rows below give T cell receptor beta chains drawn from one sample of a study of cytomegalovirus exposure and HLA in healthy donors. The protocol was immunoSEQ multiplex PCR, while the TCRdb copy is restricted to in-frame clones and leaves out a portion. The sample shows 58,000 or so clones, around 80% of them seen only once. Sequencing was performed on PBMCs. The origin of the receptors is a woman aged 40 to 55 in good health and CMV-seropositive. The CDR3 runs from the conserved cysteine through the conserved F or W. A D gene is named only where the DNA matches it firmly. Expanded clones are given a class, and other clones once, few, many or no size at all.

TRBJ1-2 | . | TRBV27 | TRBD1 | CASSLSFGQGAYGYTF | TGTGCCAGCAGTTTATCGTTCGGACAGGGGGCGTATGGCTACACCTTC
TRBJ2-1 | once | TRBV5-4 | . | CASSLDNRYNEQFF | TGTGCCAGCAGCCTGGACAACCGCTACAATGAGCAGTTCTTC
TRBJ1-6 | . | TRBV30 | . | CAWSRVYAPPEESSPLHF | TGTGCCTGGAGTAGAGTGTACGCCCCTCCCGAGGAGAGTTCACCCCTCCACTTT
TRBJ2-4 | . | TRBV19 | TRBD2 | CASDAGGSSNIQYF | TGTGCCAGTGATGCGGGGGGCTCCAGCAACATTCAGTACTTC
TRBJ2-4 | . | TRBV5-1 | TRBD2 | CASSSFGTSGSKNIQYF | TGCGCCAGCAGCTCCTTCGGGACTAGCGGTTCCAAAAACATTCAGTACTTC
TRBJ2-2 | . | TRBV6-4 | . | CASSEIRDTGELFF | TGTGCCAGCAGTGAAATTCGGGACACCGGGGAGCTGTTTTTT
TRBJ2-7 | . | TRBV29-1 | . | CSVRWTAYEQYF | TGCAGCGTCCGGTGGACAGCTTACGAGCAGTACTTC
TRBJ1-2 | . | TRBV9 | TRBD1 | CASSVDSTGGYGYTF | TGTGCCAGCAGCGTAGACTCGACAGGGGGCTATGGCTACACCTTC
TRBJ2-7 | . | TRBV6-1 | TRBD1 | CASSGTGDYEQYF | TGTGCCAGCAGTGGGACAGGGGACTACGAGCAGTACTTC
TRBJ2-3 | once | TRBV7-2 | . | CASSPQGRSADTQYF | TGTGCCAGCAGTCCACAGGGGAGGTCCGCAGATACGCAGTATTTT
TRBJ2-6 | . | TRBV15 | . | CATSSEASSGANVLTF | TGTGCCACCAGCAGTGAAGCGAGCTCTGGGGCCAACGTCCTGACTTTC
TRBJ1-3 | . | TRBV7-2 | . | CASSRLIQGSGNTIYF | TGTGCCAGCAGCCGGTTAATACAGGGCTCTGGAAACACCATATATTTT
TRBJ2-7 | . | TRBV7-9 | TRBD1 | CASSPRTGGYEQYF | TGTGCCAGCAGCCCCCGGACAGGGGGCTACGAGCAGTACTTC
TRBJ2-7 | few | TRBV2 | TRBD1 | CASSELANRGYEQYF | TGTGCCAGCAGTGAATTAGCCAACAGGGGCTACGAGCAGTACTTC
TRBJ2-1 | . | TRBV7-9 | TRBD1 | CASSLPHGTGPNEQFF | TGTGCCAGCAGCCTCCCTCACGGGACAGGTCCGAATGAGCAGTTCTTC
TRBJ1-4 | . | TRBV5-1 | . | CASRRARADEKLFF | TGCGCCAGCAGAAGAGCCAGGGCTGATGAAAAACTGTTTTTT
TRBJ1-4 | . | TRBV29-1 | . | CSVGWGLGEKLFF | TGCAGCGTGGGCTGGGGGCTCGGTGAAAAACTGTTTTTT